Below, 10 T cell receptor beta chains from the same sample are listed, as sequenced in a study of technical replicates of blood from a few donors. Here immunoSEQ multiplex PCR was the method, and the copy in TCRdb shows in-frame clones only, minus some. The table lists fewer than 85,000 clones, approximately 92% of them singletons. The specimen was T cells isolated from PBMCs. The origin of the receptors is a human donor in good health.

This sequence joins TRBV5-8 and TRBJ1-1, with D perhaps TRBD1 (6 bases). The CDR3 spans 16 residues. V lost 0 bases, J lost 4 bases, and 16 bases lay in between. Germline V CDR1 and CDR2: SGHTS, YDEGEE. CDR3 nucleotides: TGTGCCAGCAGCTTGGGGACAGTTAATTATGGCACTGAAGCTTTCTTT. Translated: CASSLGTVNYGTEAFF.

CDR3 sequence reads: CAGQRGLAGGPSKQYF. The CDR3 DNA follows: TGTGCCGGTCAAAGGGGACTAGCGGGAGGGCCTTCCAAGCAGTACTTC. The chain is built from TRBV30 and TRBJ2-7; 16 nucleotides match TRBD2. J was trimmed by 8 bases and V by 8 bases; bases with no gene match: 15. CDR1 and CDR2 from the germline V gene are GTSNPN and SVGIG (reference sequence). The CDR3 runs 16 residues. The whole variable domain, filled in from reference TRBV30 and TRBJ2-7, reads SQTIHQWPATLVQPVGSPLSLECTVEGTSNPNLYWYRQAAGRGLQLLFYSVGIGQISSEVPQNLSASRPQDRQFILSSKKLLLSDSGFYLCAGQRGLAGGPSKQYFGPGTRLTVT.

The V gene is TRBV19, the J gene TRBJ1-1, with D unresolved. V was trimmed by 6 bases and J by 1 base, leaving 12 bases between them. The CDR3 loop spans 14 amino acids. The germline CDR1 and CDR2 sequences are LNHDA and SQIVND (reference sequence). CDR3 in DNA: TGTGCCAGTAGGAGACTTGAAGGGAACACTGAAGCTTTCTTT. Translated, it gives CASRRLEGNTEAFF.

The rearrangement links TRBV29-1 to TRBJ2-3; 7 bases match TRBD1. The CDR3 runs to 15 residues. Germline CDR1 SQVTM, CDR2 ANQGSEA. Trimming cost V 1 base and J 4 bases; bases outside gene matches: 8. The CDR3 nucleotides are TGCAGCGTTGAAGTTGGGACAGTCCTCGCAGATACGCAGTATTTT. Translated, it gives CSVEVGTVLADTQYF.

The chain joins TRBV30 to TRBJ2-5, with TRBD2 matching over 14 bases. The CDR3 spans 14 residues. Germline-derived CDR1 and CDR2 are GTSNPN and SVGIG (reference sequence). The junction had 3 bases not matched to a gene; V was cut back by 5 bases and J by 4 bases. The CDR3 nucleotides read TGTGCCTGGGGACTAGCGGGGGGTGTAGAGACCCAGTACTTC. It specifies CAWGLAGGVETQYF.

The genes are TRBV4-1 and TRBJ1-5; TRBD1 agrees at 9 bases. Germline V gene lookup returns CDR1 MGHRA and CDR2 YSYEKL. After removal of 3 bases from V and 6 bases from J, the junction contained 9 bases not matched to a gene. This CDR3 has 16 residues. The CDR3 DNA sequence: TGCGCCAGCAGCCAGCCCACAGGGGGCGACGCTCAGCCCCAGCATTTT. Translation: CASSQPTGGDAQPQHF.

The rearrangement uses TRBV6-1 and TRBJ2-7; 7 nucleotides align to TRBD2. This CDR3 has 14 residues. V shed 5 bases and J 4 bases; nucleotides not matched to a gene: 8. Germline loops: CDR1 MNHNS, CDR2 SASEGT. CDR3 loop: CASSKVGGDYEQYF. CDR3 in DNA: TGTGCCAGCAGTAAAGTTGGGGGGGATTACGAGCAGTACTTC.

The chain couples TRBV19 to TRBJ2-1; 12 bases are a match to TRBD2. With 3 bases clipped from V and 9 bases from J, the junction kept 9 bases outside the gene matches. Germline assignment: CDR1 LNHDA and CDR2 SQIVND (reference sequence). This CDR3 region has 16 residues. CDR3 sequence: CASSIRTSGTEGEQFF. The CDR3 nucleotides read TGTGCCAGTAGTATCAGGACTAGCGGGACAGAAGGTGAGCAGTTCTTC.

The genes are TRBV7-9 and TRBJ2-3, with D perhaps TRBD2 (5 bases). Between the trimmed V and J ends, which lost 1 base and 4 bases, there was a span of 21 bases. In germline, CDR1 is SEHNR, CDR2 FQNEAQ (reference sequence). The CDR3 contains 18 residues. CDR3 sequence (DNA): TGTGCCAGCAGCTTAGAAGTGTGGAAAGGCTCAGCGGCAGATACGCAGTATTTT. Amino acid sequence: CASSLEVWKGSAADTQYF.

This clone was recorded a few times. The genes are TRBV4-2 and TRBJ2-7, with 9 bases aligning to TRBD1. Per germline, CDR1 LGHNA and CDR2 YNFKEQ. V dropped 3 bases and J dropped 4; count of bases not matched to a gene: 10. The CDR3 is made up of 16 amino acids. The CDR3 nucleotides read TGTGCCAGCAGCCACGTTTTTACAGGGGGCACGTACGAGCAGTACTTC. It specifies CASSHVFTGGTYEQYF.